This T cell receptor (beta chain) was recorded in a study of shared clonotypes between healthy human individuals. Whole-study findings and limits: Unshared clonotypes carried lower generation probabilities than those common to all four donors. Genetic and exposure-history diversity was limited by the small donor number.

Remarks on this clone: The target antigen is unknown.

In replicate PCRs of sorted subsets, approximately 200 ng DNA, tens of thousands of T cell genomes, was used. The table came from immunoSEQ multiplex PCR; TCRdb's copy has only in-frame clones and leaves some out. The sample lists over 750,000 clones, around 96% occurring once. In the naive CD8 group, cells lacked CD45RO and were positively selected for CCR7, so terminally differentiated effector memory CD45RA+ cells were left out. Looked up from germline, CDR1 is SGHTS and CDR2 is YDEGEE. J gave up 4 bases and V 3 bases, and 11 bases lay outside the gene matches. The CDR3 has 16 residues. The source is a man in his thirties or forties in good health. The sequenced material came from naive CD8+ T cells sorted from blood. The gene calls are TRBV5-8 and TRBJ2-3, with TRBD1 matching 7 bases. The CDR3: CASSSKQGSSADTQYF. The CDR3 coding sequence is TGTGCCAGCAGCTCCAAACAGGGGAGTTCGGCAGATACGCAGTATTTT.